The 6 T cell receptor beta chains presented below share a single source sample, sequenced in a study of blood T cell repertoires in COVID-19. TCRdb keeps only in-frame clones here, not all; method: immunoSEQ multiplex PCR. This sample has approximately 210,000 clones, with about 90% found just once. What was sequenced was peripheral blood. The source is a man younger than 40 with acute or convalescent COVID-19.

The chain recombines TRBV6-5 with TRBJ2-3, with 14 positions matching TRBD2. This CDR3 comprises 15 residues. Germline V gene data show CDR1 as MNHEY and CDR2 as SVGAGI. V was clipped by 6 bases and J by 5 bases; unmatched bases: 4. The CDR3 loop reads CASRRLAGGQDTQYF. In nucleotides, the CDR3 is TGTGCCAGCAGGAGACTAGCGGGGGGGCAAGATACGCAGTATTTT.

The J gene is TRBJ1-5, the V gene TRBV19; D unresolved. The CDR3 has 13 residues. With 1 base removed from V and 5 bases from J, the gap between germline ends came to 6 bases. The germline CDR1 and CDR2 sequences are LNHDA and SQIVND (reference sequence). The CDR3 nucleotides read TGTGCCAGTAGTATAGTAGTAGATCAGCCCCAGCATTTT. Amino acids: CASSIVVDQPQHF.

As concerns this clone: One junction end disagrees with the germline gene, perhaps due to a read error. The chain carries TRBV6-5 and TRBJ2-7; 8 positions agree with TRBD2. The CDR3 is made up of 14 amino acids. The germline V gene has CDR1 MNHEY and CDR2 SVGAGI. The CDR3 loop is CASSGAGAPGEQYF. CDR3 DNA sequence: TGTGCGAGCAGCGGAGCGGGAGCCCCGGGGGAGCAGTACTTC.

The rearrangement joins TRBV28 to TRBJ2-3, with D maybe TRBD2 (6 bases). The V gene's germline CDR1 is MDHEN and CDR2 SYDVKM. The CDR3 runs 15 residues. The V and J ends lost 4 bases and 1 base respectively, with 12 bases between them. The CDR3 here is CASSWSSGRTDTQYF. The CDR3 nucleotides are TGTGCCAGCAGTTGGTCCAGCGGGCGCACAGATACGCAGTATTTT.

The CDR3 here is CASSIGGQGAPGELFF. In DNA form, the CDR3 reads TGTGCCAGTAGTATCGGGGGACAGGGGGCTCCCGGGGAGCTGTTTTTT. The chain recombines TRBV19 with TRBJ2-2; 12 bases fit TRBD1. Germline CDR1 is LNHDA and CDR2 is SQIVND (reference sequence). There are 16 residues in the CDR3. Germline trimming cut 3 bases from V and 6 bases from J; bases unmatched to any gene: 5.

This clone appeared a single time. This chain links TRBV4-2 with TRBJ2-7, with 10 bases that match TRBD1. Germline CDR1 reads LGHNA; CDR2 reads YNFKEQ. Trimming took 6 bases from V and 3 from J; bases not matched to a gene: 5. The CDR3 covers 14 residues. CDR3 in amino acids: CASSSRDRGYEQYF. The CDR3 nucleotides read TGTGCCAGCAGTTCCAGGGACAGGGGCTACGAGCAGTACTTC.